The TCR beta chain under discussion was sequenced for a study of OX40 agonist ivuxolimab in advanced cancers. On the study more broadly: Patients enrolled in dose escalation were diagnosed with hepatocellular carcinoma, melanoma, renal cell or head and neck cancer. Age averaged around 58 years (range roughly 23 to 79), and around 78% were male.

The CDR3 length is 15 residues. The germline CDR1 and CDR2 sequences are ENHRY and SYGVKD. V gave up 3 bases and J gave up 3 bases; unmatched junction bases: 7. Measured with immunoSEQ multiplex PCR; TCRdb has only the in-frame clones, and not every one. The sample includes about 31,000 clones, around 87% of them seen just once. The sample consisted of CD4+ or CD8+ T cells sorted from blood, taken in a trial of the OX40 agonist ivuxolimab. This sequence originates from an adult with an advanced solid tumor such as melanoma, head and neck, liver or kidney cancer. The chain carries TRBV10-3 and TRBJ1-2, with 7 nucleotides matching TRBD1. CDR3 in amino acids: CAISDQTGFDYGYTF. The CDR3 DNA reads TGTGCCATCAGTGACCAGACAGGGTTTGACTATGGCTACACCTTC.